This T cell receptor beta chain originates from a study of cytomegalovirus exposure and HLA in healthy donors. Findings and caveats of the study: A missense variant in DCLRE1C was later tied to TCR beta V- and J-gene trimming.

Notes on this clone: The antigen is not known.

Donors consisted of healthy bone marrow donors. Germline-derived CDR1 and CDR2 are MRHNA and SNTAGT. The germline V and J ends were trimmed by 3 bases and 4 bases, with 12 bases remaining between them. This CDR3 has 14 amino acids. The study ran its PCR with 60 Vbeta and 13 Jbeta primers. The protocol was immunoSEQ multiplex PCR, while the TCRdb copy is restricted to in-frame clones and leaves out a portion. The repertoire holds roughly 130,000 clones, with 80% as singletons. The receptor's source is a man aged 25-45 years in good health and CMV-seronegative. The chain employs TRBV6-4 and TRBJ2-5; D is possibly TRBD1 (6 bases). Sequenced: PBMCs. The CDR3 spells CASSERAGAETQYF. DNA of the CDR3: TGTGCCAGCAGTGAACGGGCAGGGGCAGAGACCCAGTACTTC.